A selection of T cell receptor beta chains follows, all from one sample in a study of blood T cell repertoires in COVID-19. Clones were read by immunoSEQ multiplex PCR, and TCRdb kept only the in-frame ones, dropping some. This sample carries 100,000 or so clones, 75% to 90% of them seen once, and the ten largest clones take 1.5% to 2%. Sequencing input: peripheral blood. These receptors all come from an older woman with active or convalescent COVID-19. The CDR3 runs from the conserved cysteine through the conserved F or W.

>TRBV30
CAWSTRQGSNQPQHF
>TRBV6-2/TRBV6-3
CASSTGSNEQYF
>TRBV11-2
CASSIRFLAGGNEQFF
>TRBV7-2
CASSLARELGEAFF
>TRBV7-3
CASSQTRNYNSPLHF
>TRBV2
CASSVARRDIQYF
>TRBV29-1
CSFRWEGAQYF
>TRBV2
CASSAGWDQPQHF
>TRBV12-3/TRBV12-4
CASSLGTSEFF
>TRBV5-1
CASIEQGGSNEQFF
>TRBV18
CASPLLTHRVNGEQYF
>TRBV11-2
CASRPPYLRSGSSYEQYF
>TRBV4-2
CASSQGTGSNQPQHF
>TRBV5-6
CASSSYGTGRTVDFF
>TRBV10-2
CASFDWSYEQYF
>TRBV7-2
CASSLGPGGRNEQFF
>TRBV6-1
CASSEARLGLGTTEAFF
>TRBV4-1
CASSQDVATGSNSPLHF
>TRBV5-4
CASSLEQSGYTF
>TRBV27
CASSRGLAGGHEQYF
>TRBV4-1
CASSQEAGTGYNQPQHF
>TRBV7-2
CASSRQVDGNTIYF
>TRBV6-6
CASSYPGTDTQYF
>TRBV6-6
CASSPGDRNGRRYNSPLHF
>TRBV6-1
CASSEGTGGVSYNSPLHF
>TRBV12-3/TRBV12-4
CASSFMNTEAFF